This TCR beta chain was sequenced during a study of OX40 agonist ivuxolimab in advanced cancers. Study-level background: All patients had ivuxolimab intravenously every 2 weeks at 0.01 to 10 mg/kg. Patients in dose escalation had liver, melanoma, kidney or head and neck cancers.

Clones were sequenced by immunoSEQ multiplex PCR, and TCRdb holds only the in-frame ones, with some missing. The sample has under 80,000 clones; about 91% are singletons. The cohort excluded patients with autoimmune disease history or systemic immunosuppression. Trimming removed 5 bases from V and 4 bases from J; junction bases left unmatched: 16. The CDR3 runs to 18 residues. Germline CDR1 is SEHNR and CDR2 is FQNEAQ (reference sequence). This clone came up once. The rearrangement uses TRBV7-9 and TRBJ2-1; 8 positions match TRBD1. The receptor comes from an adult with an advanced solid tumor such as melanoma, head and neck, liver or kidney cancer. Sequencing used CD4+ or CD8+ T cells sorted from blood, obtained in a trial of the OX40 agonist ivuxolimab. The CDR3 DNA is TGTGCCAGCAGCCAAACGACTCCCGACAGGGGACGGTACAATGAGCAGTTCTTC. It yields the protein CASSQTTPDRGRYNEQFF. Full variable domain (missing parts from reference TRBV7-9 and TRBJ2-1): DTGVSQNPRHKITKRGQNVTFRCDPISEHNRLYWYRQTLGQGPEFLTYFQNEAQLEKSRLLSDRFSAERPKGSFSTLEIQRTEQGDSAMYLCASSQTTPDRGRYNEQFFGPGTRLTVL.